One and the same sample provided the 23 T cell receptor beta chains below, sequenced in a study of cytomegalovirus exposure and HLA in healthy donors. PCR used 60 Vbeta primers and 13 Jbeta primers. The protocol was immunoSEQ multiplex PCR, while the TCRdb copy is restricted to in-frame clones and leaves out a portion. The top ten clones hold 1% of a sample with more than 100,000 clones, around three quarters of them seen once. The sequencing input was PBMCs. Every receptor here comes from a middle-aged man in good health and CMV-seronegative.

The chain joins TRBV6-4 to TRBJ2-2, with no clear D. This CDR3 is 12 amino acids long. V lost 5 bases to trimming and J lost 5 bases, with 6 bases between them. CDR1 is MRHNA and CDR2 is SNTAGT in the germline V gene. The CDR3 is CASSRETGELFF. CDR3 DNA: TGTGCCAGCAGTAGAGAAACCGGGGAGCTGTTTTTT.

The J gene is TRBJ2-1, the V gene TRBV5-1; 11 bases are shared with TRBD2. Germline CDR1 reads SGHRS; CDR2 reads YFSETQ. V dropped 1 base and J dropped 7; count of bases not matched to a gene: 7. The CDR3 consists of 16 residues. This CDR3 reads CASSLSPGLAENEQFF. The CDR3 bases are TGCGCCAGCAGCTTGTCACCGGGACTAGCGGAAAATGAGCAGTTCTTC.

The chain couples TRBV7-9 to TRBJ2-2; TRBD1 might be the D (5 bases). The CDR3 contains 16 residues. Germline assignment: CDR1 SEHNR and CDR2 FQNEAQ (reference sequence). Trimming took 1 base from V and 2 from J, leaving 11 bases between them. The DNA for the CDR3 is TGTGCCAGCAGCTTAGACCAGACAGTAAACACCGGGGAGCTGTTTTTT. This translates into CASSLDQTVNTGELFF.

The chain carries TRBV10-1 and TRBJ2-5, with no clear D. The CDR3 is made up of 13 amino acids. Germline V gene lookup returns CDR1 WNHNN and CDR2 SYGVQD (reference sequence). V was pared by 1 base and J by 5 bases, with 8 bases between. DNA of the CDR3: TGCGCCAGCAGTGAGTGGCTGAGGGAGACCCAGTACTTC. Residues: CASSEWLRETQYF.

The chain uses TRBV28 and TRBJ2-3; a possible D gene is TRBD2 (7 bases). V gave up 3 bases and J gave up 2 bases, with 12 bases separating them. The CDR3 is 15 residues long. The germline V gene has CDR1 MDHEN and CDR2 SYDVKM. The CDR3 DNA is TGTGCCAGCAGTTTGGGGGGGGCCCCCACAGATACGCAGTATTTT. Its protein product is CASSLGGAPTDTQYF. Full variable domain (outside the CDR3, taken from reference TRBV28 and TRBJ2-3): DVKVTQSSRYLVKRTGEKVFLECVQDMDHENMFWYRQDPGLGLRLIYFSYDVKMKEKGDIPEGYSVSREKKERFSLILESASTNQTSMYLCASSLGGAPTDTQYFGPGTRLTVL.

The chain joins TRBV4-2 to TRBJ2-1; 9 bases match TRBD2. The germline V gene has CDR1 LGHNA and CDR2 YNFKEQ. With V trimmed by 0 bases and J by 14 bases, 11 bases remained unmatched. The CDR3 is 15 amino acids. This CDR3 reads CASSQDGLSSGIKFF. The CDR3 region has the DNA TGTGCCAGCAGCCAAGATGGGTTGTCTAGCGGGATTAAGTTCTTC.

The chain combines TRBV7-9 with TRBJ1-6; 9 nucleotides match TRBD1. Germline trimming cut 5 bases from V and 7 bases from J; bases unmatched to any gene: 9. The V gene's germline CDR1 is SEHNR and CDR2 FQNEAQ (reference sequence). This CDR3 region has 16 residues. CDR3 sequence: CASSPGFGTGNSPLHF. CDR3 sequence (DNA): TGTGCCAGCAGCCCAGGTTTCGGGACAGGGAATTCACCCCTCCACTTT. Full variable domain (missing parts from reference TRBV7-9 and TRBJ1-6): DTGVSQNPRHKITKRGQNVTFRCDPISEHNRLYWYRQTLGQGPEFLTYFQNEAQLEKSRLLSDRFSAERPKGSFSTLEIQRTEQGDSAMYLCASSPGFGTGNSPLHFGNGTRLTVT.

The chain joins TRBV4-2 to TRBJ1-4; 8 bases agree with TRBD1. Trimming took 2 bases from V and 7 from J; bases not matched to a gene: 6. Germline-derived CDR1 and CDR2 are LGHNA and YNFKEQ. The CDR3 sequence is 15 residues long. As DNA, the CDR3 is TGTGCCAGCAGCCAATCGACAGGGGCTAGTGAAAAACTGTTTTTT. Translation: CASSQSTGASEKLFF.

Only one count was recorded for this clone. The chain joins TRBV27 to TRBJ2-5; D is uncertain. V shed 2 bases and J shed 0 bases, with 19 bases lying between them. The CDR3 runs to 18 residues. Germline V gene sequence: CDR1 MNHEY, CDR2 SMNVEV (reference sequence). The CDR3 reads CASSLHPRQTPYQETQYF. The CDR3 DNA follows: TGTGCCAGCAGTTTACATCCCCGCCAGACTCCGTACCAAGAGACCCAGTACTTC.

This clone was detected a few times. The chain uses TRBV11-2 and TRBJ2-1, with D maybe TRBD2 (6 bases). Trimming pared 1 base from V and 3 bases from J, leaving 13 bases between. Germline CDR1 and CDR2: SGHAT and FQNNGV. The CDR3 consists of 16 residues. In DNA form, the CDR3 reads TGTGCCAGCAGCTTAGTGGGCGGGGCGGTCTACAATGAGCAGTTCTTC. It translates to CASSLVGGAVYNEQFF. Full variable domain (rest looked up from reference TRBV11-2 and TRBJ2-1): EAGVAQSPRYKIIEKRQSVAFWCNPISGHATLYWYQQILGQGPKLLIQFQNNGVVDDSQLPKDRFSAERLKGVDSTLKIQPAKLEDSAVYLCASSLVGGAVYNEQFFGPGTRLTVL.

This chain links TRBV29-1 with TRBJ2-3; 7 bases match TRBD2. The CDR3 runs to 16 residues. Germline V lookup: CDR1 SQVTM, CDR2 ANQGSEA. Trimming cost V 6 bases and J 5 bases; bases outside gene matches: 17. CDR3: CSVASQIVWGGDTQYF. The CDR3 DNA sequence: TGCAGCGTCGCCTCCCAAATTGTGTGGGGGGGAGATACGCAGTATTTT.

In this sample, this clone turned up a few times. The V call is TRBV5-4, the J call TRBJ1-1; 7 nucleotides line up with TRBD1. V shed 0 bases and J 11 bases; nucleotides not matched to a gene: 7. Germline CDR1 and CDR2: SGHNT and YYREEE (reference sequence). CDR3 length: 13 amino acids. The CDR3 protein is CASSLVEGAAAFF. The CDR3 DNA reads TGTGCCAGCAGCTTGGTGGAGGGGGCGGCGGCTTTCTTT.

This chain uses TRBV28 with TRBJ1-1; 7 nucleotides align to TRBD1. The V segment lost 7 bases and the J segment 0 bases; nucleotides outside the gene matches: 5. The CDR3 spans 14 residues. Germline-derived CDR1 and CDR2 are MDHEN and SYDVKM. The CDR3 sequence: CASKTGELNTEAFF. Here the CDR3 DNA reads TGTGCCAGCAAAACAGGGGAACTGAACACTGAAGCTTTCTTT.

J is TRBJ1-5 and V is TRBV7-8; D perhaps matches TRBD1 (5 bases). Germline V gene sequence: CDR1 SGHVS, CDR2 FQNEAQ. The CDR3 totals 12 residues. V lost 7 bases and J 3 bases, leaving 7 bases between the germline ends. The CDR3 sequence: CASTQDNQPQHF. The CDR3 DNA is TGTGCCAGCACACAGGACAATCAGCCCCAGCATTTT.

The CDR3 DNA reads TGTGCCAGCAGCGTAGACCCAGCGGTATACTCCTACAATGAGCAGTTCTTC. This translates into CASSVDPAVYSYNEQFF. The rearrangement links TRBV9 to TRBJ2-1; D is perhaps TRBD2 (5 bases). The ends were cut back, 0 bases at V and 0 bases at J, with 13 bases in the middle. Germline values: CDR1 SGDLS, CDR2 YYNGEE. The CDR3 contains 17 residues.

V usage is TRBV19 and J usage is TRBJ2-7; 10 bases agree with TRBD1. Trimming cost V 9 bases and J 0 bases; bases outside gene matches: 5. Germline V gene sequence: CDR1 LNHDA, CDR2 SQIVND (reference sequence). This CDR3 spans 14 amino acids. This CDR3 is CASKDRGNSYEQYF. The CDR3 region has the DNA TGTGCCAGCAAGGACAGGGGGAACTCCTACGAGCAGTACTTC.

The V gene is TRBV9, the J gene TRBJ1-2, with D maybe TRBD1 (6 bases). The ends were cut back, 1 base at V and 4 bases at J, with 26 bases in the middle. In germline, CDR1 is SGDLS, CDR2 YYNGEE. The CDR3 covers 19 residues. CDR3 DNA: TGTGCCAGCAGCGTACCCGGCCGGGACAACCGACCTCCCTTCTATGGCTACACCTTC. Protein: CASSVPGRDNRPPFYGYTF.

The rearrangement uses TRBV4-2 and TRBJ2-2; perhaps TRBD2 as D (6 bases). Germline V gives CDR1 LGHNA, CDR2 YNFKEQ. The CDR3 consists of 16 residues. V shed 0 bases and J shed 2 bases, with 10 bases lying between them. The CDR3 DNA is TGTGCCAGCAGCCAAGATTGGGGGACTAACACCGGGGAGCTGTTTTTT. Its protein is CASSQDWGTNTGELFF.

This clone appeared a single time. V and J are TRBV5-1 and TRBJ1-4; D may be TRBD1 (6 bases). The CDR3 totals 15 residues. Germline V gene lookup returns CDR1 SGHRS and CDR2 YFSETQ. The germline V and J ends were trimmed by 0 bases and 4 bases, with 10 bases remaining between them. CDR3 in amino acids: CASSLVRGHNEKLFF. The CDR3 region has the DNA TGCGCCAGCAGCTTGGTCCGGGGACATAATGAAAAACTGTTTTTT.

The rearrangement links TRBV6-5 to TRBJ1-5, with D possibly being TRBD1 (6 bases). Germline V gives CDR1 MNHEY, CDR2 SVGAGI. The germline V and J ends were trimmed by 0 bases and 6 bases, with 15 bases remaining between them. The CDR3 covers 16 residues. The CDR3: CASSYSTPGAGQPQHF. The CDR3 bases are TGTGCCAGCAGTTACTCGACTCCAGGGGCCGGTCAGCCCCAGCATTTT.

This chain joins TRBV29-1 and TRBJ2-1, with a tentative D call TRBD2 (5 bases). Trimming shortened V by 2 bases and J by 0 bases, and 8 bases separated the two germline ends. This CDR3 contains 14 residues. Germline values: CDR1 SQVTM, CDR2 ANQGSEA. The CDR3 DNA reads TGCAGCGTTGAATTTGGGAGCTCCTACAATGAGCAGTTCTTC. It translates to CSVEFGSSYNEQFF.

The chain uses TRBV6-6 and TRBJ2-2; 7 positions agree with TRBD2. The CDR3 totals 14 residues. Germline values: CDR1 MNHNY, CDR2 SVGAGI (reference sequence). Trimming at V came to 4 bases and at J to 4 bases, leaving 3 bases not matched to a gene. CDR3 protein: CASSSLAVTGELFF. The CDR3 DNA reads TGTGCCAGCAGTTCGCTAGCGGTCACCGGGGAGCTGTTTTTT.

The rearrangement joins TRBV29-1 to TRBJ2-7; the match to TRBD1 covers 9 bases. Trimming took 2 bases from V and 1 from J; bases not matched to a gene: 6. Germline loops: CDR1 SQVTM, CDR2 ANQGSEA. The CDR3 loop spans 15 amino acids. This chain's CDR3 is CSVETGGSSSYEQYF. The CDR3 DNA reads TGCAGCGTTGAAACAGGGGGCTCGAGTTCCTACGAGCAGTACTTC.